This record looks at one TCR beta chain sequence and its context. Its specificity is not known. The CDR3 spans 15 residues. Germline V gene lookup returns CDR1 LNHNV and CDR2 YYDKDF (reference sequence). The V gene lost 0 bases and the J gene lost 2 bases, with 8 bases spanning the gap. The data were taken from a study of cytomegalovirus exposure and HLA in healthy donors. General study results and limits: It was likely that a cluster of highly shared sequence variants was a sequencing artifact. A later analysis found most CMV-associated TCR beta chains apparently HLA-restricted.

The PCR had 60 Vbeta and 13 Jbeta primers. Libraries were prepared by immunoSEQ multiplex PCR; TCRdb keeps only in-frame clonotypes and omits some of them. Of about 200,000 clones listed, approximately 85% are singletons. The J gene is TRBJ2-1, the V gene TRBV15; D is ambiguous. The sample consisted of PBMCs. The TCR was taken from a woman aged 45-65 years in good health and CMV-seronegative. The CDR3 DNA is TGTGCCACCAGCAGAGACGGAGCCGCCTACAATGAGCAGTTCTTC. Translating gives CATSRDGAAYNEQFF.